This TCR beta chain originates from a study of blood T cell repertoires in COVID-19. Original handling: Reference gene primer amplification gave nucleated cell count estimates. Sequencing was performed with immunoSEQ multiplex PCR; in TCRdb, only in-frame clones are kept and a portion is missing. V, J and clone size are those of that table, while D and trimming were read from the DNA. The repertoire holds 200,000 to 250,000 clones, with approximately 84% as singletons. Sequenced input: peripheral blood. This clonotype was obtained from a woman older than 75 with acute or convalescent COVID-19.

The CDR3 spells CAWNRDNQPQHF. The CDR3 coding sequence is TGTGCCTGGAACAGGGACAATCAGCCCCAGCATTTT. The chain employs TRBV30 and TRBJ1-5, with D possibly matching TRBD1 (6 bases). The CDR3 loop spans 12 amino acids. Germline V gene sequence: CDR1 GTSNPN, CDR2 SVGIG (reference sequence). V lost 4 bases and J 3 bases, leaving 7 bases between the germline ends. Full variable domain (remainder filled in from reference TRBV30 and TRBJ1-5): SQTIHQWPATLVQPVGSPLSLECTVEGTSNPNLYWYRQAAGRGLQLLFYSVGIGQISSEVPQNLSASRPQDRQFILSSKKLLLSDSGFYLCAWNRDNQPQHFGDGTRLSIL.